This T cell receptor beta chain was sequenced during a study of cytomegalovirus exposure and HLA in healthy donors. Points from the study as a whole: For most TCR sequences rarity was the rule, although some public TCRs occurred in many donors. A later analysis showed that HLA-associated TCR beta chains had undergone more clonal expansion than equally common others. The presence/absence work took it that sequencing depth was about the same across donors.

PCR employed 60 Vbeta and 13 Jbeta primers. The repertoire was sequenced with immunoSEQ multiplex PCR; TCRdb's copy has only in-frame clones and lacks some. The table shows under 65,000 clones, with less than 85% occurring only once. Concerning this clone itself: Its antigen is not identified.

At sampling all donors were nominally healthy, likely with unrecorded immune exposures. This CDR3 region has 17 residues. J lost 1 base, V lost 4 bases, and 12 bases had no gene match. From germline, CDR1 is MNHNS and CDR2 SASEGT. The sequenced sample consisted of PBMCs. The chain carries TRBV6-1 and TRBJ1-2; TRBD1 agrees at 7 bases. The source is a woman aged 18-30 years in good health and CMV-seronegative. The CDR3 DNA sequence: TGTGCCAGCAGTGGGCAGACAGGGCCCATTATTAACTATGGCTACACCTTC. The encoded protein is CASSGQTGPIINYGYTF.